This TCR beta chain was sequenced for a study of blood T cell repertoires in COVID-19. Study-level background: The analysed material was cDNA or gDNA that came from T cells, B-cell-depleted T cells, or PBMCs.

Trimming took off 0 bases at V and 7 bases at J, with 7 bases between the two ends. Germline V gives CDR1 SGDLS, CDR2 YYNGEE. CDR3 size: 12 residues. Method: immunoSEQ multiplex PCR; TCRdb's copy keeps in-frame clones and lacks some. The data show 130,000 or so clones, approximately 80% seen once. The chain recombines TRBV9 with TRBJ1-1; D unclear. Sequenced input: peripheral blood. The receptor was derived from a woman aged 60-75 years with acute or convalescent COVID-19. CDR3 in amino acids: CASSVEGGEAFF. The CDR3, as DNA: TGTGCCAGCAGCGTAGAGGGAGGTGAAGCTTTCTTT.